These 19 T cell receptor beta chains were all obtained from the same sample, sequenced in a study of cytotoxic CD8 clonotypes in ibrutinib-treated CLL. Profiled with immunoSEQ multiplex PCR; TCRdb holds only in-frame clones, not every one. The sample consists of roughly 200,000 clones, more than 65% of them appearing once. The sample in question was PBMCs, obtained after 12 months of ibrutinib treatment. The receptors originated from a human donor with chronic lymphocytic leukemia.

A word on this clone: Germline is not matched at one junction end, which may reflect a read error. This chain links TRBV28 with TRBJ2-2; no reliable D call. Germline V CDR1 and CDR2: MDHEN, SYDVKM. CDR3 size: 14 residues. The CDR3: CAGRPTGNTGELFF. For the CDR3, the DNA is TGTGCCGGCAGGCCCACCGGGAACACCGGGGAGCTGTTTTTT.

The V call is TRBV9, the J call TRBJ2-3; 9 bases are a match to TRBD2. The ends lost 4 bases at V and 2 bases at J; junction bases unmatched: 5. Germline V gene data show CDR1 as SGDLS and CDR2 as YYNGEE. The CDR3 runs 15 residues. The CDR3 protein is CASSKSGRTTDTQYF. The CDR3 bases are TGTGCCAGCAGCAAGAGCGGGAGGACCACAGATACGCAGTATTTT.

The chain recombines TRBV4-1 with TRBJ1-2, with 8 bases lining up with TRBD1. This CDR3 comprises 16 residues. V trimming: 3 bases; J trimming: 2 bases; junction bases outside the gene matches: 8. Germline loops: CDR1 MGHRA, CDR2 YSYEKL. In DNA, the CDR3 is TGCGCCAGCAGCCATAAGATGGGACAGGAGAACTATGGCTACACCTTC. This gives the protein CASSHKMGQENYGYTF.

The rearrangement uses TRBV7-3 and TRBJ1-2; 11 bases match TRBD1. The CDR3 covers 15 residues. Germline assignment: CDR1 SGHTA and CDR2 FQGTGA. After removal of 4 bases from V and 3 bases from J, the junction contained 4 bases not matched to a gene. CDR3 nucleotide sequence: TGTGCCAGCAGCTCCGGACAGGGGGCTGACTATGGCTACACCTTC. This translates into CASSSGQGADYGYTF. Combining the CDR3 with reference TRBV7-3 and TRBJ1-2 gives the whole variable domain GAGVSQTPSNKVTEKGKYVELRCDPISGHTALYWYRQSLGQGPEFLIYFQGTGAADDSGLPNDRFFAVRPEGSVSTLKIQRTERGDSAVYLCASSSGQGADYGYTFGSGTRLTVV.

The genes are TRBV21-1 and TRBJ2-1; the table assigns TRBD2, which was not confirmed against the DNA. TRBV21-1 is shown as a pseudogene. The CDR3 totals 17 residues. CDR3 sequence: CASSRESYPALYNEQFF. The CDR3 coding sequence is TGTGCCAGCAGTCGGGAGTCCTATCCTGCGCTCTACAATGAGCAGTTCTTC.

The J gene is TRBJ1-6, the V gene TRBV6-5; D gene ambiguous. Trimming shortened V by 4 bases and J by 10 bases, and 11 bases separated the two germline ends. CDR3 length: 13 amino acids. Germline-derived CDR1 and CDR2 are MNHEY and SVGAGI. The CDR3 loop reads CASSSSDGSPLHF. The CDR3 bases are TGTGCCAGCAGTTCCAGCGACGGCTCACCCCTCCACTTT.

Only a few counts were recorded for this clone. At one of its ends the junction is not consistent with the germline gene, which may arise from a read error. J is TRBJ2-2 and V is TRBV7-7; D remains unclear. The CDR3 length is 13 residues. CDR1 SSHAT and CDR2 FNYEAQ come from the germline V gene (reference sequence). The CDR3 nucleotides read TGTGCTAGCAGCATATCGAACACCGGGGAGCTGTTTTTT. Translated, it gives CASSISNTGELFF.

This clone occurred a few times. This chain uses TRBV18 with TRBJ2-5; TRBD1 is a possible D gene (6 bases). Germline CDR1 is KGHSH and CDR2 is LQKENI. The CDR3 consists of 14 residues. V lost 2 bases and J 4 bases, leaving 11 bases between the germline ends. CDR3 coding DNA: TGTGCCAGCTCACCATCGGCCAGGGGAGAGACCCAGTACTTC. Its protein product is CASSPSARGETQYF.

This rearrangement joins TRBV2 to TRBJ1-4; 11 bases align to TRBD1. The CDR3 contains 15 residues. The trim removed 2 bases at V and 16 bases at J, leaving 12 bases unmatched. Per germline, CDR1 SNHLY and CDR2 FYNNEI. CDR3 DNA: TGTGCCAGCAGTGAAAAGGGGACAGGGGGTGTCAGAGGGTTTTTT. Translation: CASSEKGTGGVRGFF.

The chain's CDR3 is CASILGASYYGYTF. The CDR3 DNA reads as TGTGCCAGCATCCTCGGGGCCTCATATTATGGCTACACCTTC. V is TRBV7-2 and J is TRBJ1-2, with D maybe TRBD1 (5 bases). There are 14 residues in the CDR3. Trimming shortened V by 7 bases and J by 5 bases, and 17 bases separated the two germline ends. Germline CDR1 reads SGHTA; CDR2 reads FQGNSA. Drawing the rest from reference TRBV7-2 and TRBJ1-2, the complete variable domain is GAGVSQSPSNKVTEKGKDVELRCDPISGHTALYWYRQSLGQGLEFLIYFQGNSAPDKSGLPSDRFSAERTGGSVSTLTIQRTQQEDSAVYLCASILGASYYGYTFGSGTRLTVV.

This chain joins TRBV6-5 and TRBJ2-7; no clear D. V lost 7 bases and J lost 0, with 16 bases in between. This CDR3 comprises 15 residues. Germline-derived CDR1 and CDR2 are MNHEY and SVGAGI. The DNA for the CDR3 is TGTGCCAGCAAACCCTACCCAGACCCCTCCTACGAGCAGTACTTC. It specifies CASKPYPDPSYEQYF.

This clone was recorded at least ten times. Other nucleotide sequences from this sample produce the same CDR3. The CDR3 here is CASSPRGGDNEQFF. CDR3 bases: TGTGCCAGTAGCCCCAGGGGAGGGGACAATGAGCAGTTCTTC. The rearrangement uses TRBV19 and TRBJ2-1, with D tentatively TRBD2 (7 bases). This CDR3 region has 14 residues. Germline CDR1 and CDR2: LNHDA and SQIVND (reference sequence). V lost 6 bases to trimming and J lost 5 bases, with 14 bases between them.

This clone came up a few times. CDR3 region: CAWVGTGSSGRYTF. The DNA for the CDR3 is TGTGCCTGGGTCGGAACAGGGAGCTCCGGTCGCTACACCTTC. The V gene is TRBV30, the J gene TRBJ1-2; maybe TRBD1 (6 bases). V was pared by 5 bases and J by 9 bases, with 22 bases between. The germline V gene encodes CDR1 GTSNPN and CDR2 SVGIG (reference sequence). The CDR3 totals 14 residues.

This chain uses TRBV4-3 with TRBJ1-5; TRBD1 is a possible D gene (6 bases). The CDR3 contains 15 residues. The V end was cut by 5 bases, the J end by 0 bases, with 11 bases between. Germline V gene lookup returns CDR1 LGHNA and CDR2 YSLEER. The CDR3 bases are TGCGCCAGCAGCGCGGACAGAAATAGCAATCAGCCCCAGCATTTT. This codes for CASSADRNSNQPQHF.

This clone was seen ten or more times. The CDR3 coding sequence is TGTGCCAGTACCGATGACATCAAGAGTATCTATGGCTACACCTTC. It specifies CASTDDIKSIYGYTF. The V gene is TRBV19, the J gene TRBJ1-2, with D hard to call. CDR1 LNHDA and CDR2 SQIVND come from the germline V gene (reference sequence). Trimming pared 7 bases from V and 4 bases from J, leaving 19 bases between. CDR3 length: 15 amino acids.

CDR3 region: CAWSLSYNEQFF. CDR3 coding DNA: TGTGCCTGGAGTCTGAGCTACAATGAGCAGTTCTTC. V is TRBV30 and J is TRBJ2-1; D gene unclear. Germline CDR1 reads GTSNPN; CDR2 reads SVGIG (reference sequence). The CDR3 loop spans 12 amino acids. V was shortened by 2 bases and J by 3 bases, with 5 bases between the two germline ends.

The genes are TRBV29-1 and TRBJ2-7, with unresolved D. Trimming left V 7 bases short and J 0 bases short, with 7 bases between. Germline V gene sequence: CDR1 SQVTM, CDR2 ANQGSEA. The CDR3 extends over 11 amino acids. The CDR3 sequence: CSGRNSYEQYF. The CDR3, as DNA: TGCAGCGGACGTAACTCCTACGAGCAGTACTTC.

CDR3 DNA sequence: TGCACCAGCAGCCAAGAAAAGACAGAGAACACTGAAGCTTTCTTT. It is translated as CTSSQEKTENTEAFF. The gene calls are TRBV1 and TRBJ1-1; the table gives TRBD1 as D, unverified against the DNA. TRBV1 is tagged as a pseudogene. The CDR3 is made up of 15 amino acids.

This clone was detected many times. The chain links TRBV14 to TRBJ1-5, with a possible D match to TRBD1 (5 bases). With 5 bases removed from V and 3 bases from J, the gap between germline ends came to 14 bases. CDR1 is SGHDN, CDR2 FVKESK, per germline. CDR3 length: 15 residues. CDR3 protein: CASSRSGTPNQPQHF. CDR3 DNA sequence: TGTGCCAGCAGCAGGTCAGGGACTCCCAATCAGCCCCAGCATTTT.